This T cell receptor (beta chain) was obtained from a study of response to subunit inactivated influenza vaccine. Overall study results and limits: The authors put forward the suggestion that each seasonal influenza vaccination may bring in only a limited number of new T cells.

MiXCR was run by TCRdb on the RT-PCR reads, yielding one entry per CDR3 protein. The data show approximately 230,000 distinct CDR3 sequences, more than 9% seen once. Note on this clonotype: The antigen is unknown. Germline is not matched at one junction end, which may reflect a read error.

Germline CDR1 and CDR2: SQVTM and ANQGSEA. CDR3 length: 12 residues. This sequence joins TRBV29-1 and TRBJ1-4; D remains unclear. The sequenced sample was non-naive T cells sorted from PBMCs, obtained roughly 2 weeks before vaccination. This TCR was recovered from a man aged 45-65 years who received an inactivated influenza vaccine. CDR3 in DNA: TGCAGCGTCGCTGCGCCTAATGAAAAACTGTATTTT. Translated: CSVAAPNEKLYF.